These 3 T cell receptor beta chains were all obtained from the same sample, sequenced in a study of blood T cell repertoires in COVID-19. The protocol was immunoSEQ multiplex PCR, while the TCRdb copy is restricted to in-frame clones and leaves out a portion. Of 330,000 or so clones in the sample, approximately 86% were seen once. Material: peripheral blood. The source is a man aged 25-45 years with COVID-19, enrolled during active disease.

The rearrangement uses TRBV5-1 and TRBJ1-6; TRBD1 might be the D (5 bases). Looked up from germline, CDR1 is SGHRS and CDR2 is YFSETQ. CDR3 length equals 15 residues. With 8 bases removed from V and 8 bases from J, the gap between germline ends came to 20 bases. The DNA for the CDR3 is TGCGCCAGTACCCTACTTACAGGCGAGCATTCACCCCTCCACTTT. Translation: CASTLLTGEHSPLHF.

The V and J genes are TRBV6-2 or TRBV6-3 and TRBJ2-7; 8 positions agree with TRBD2. Trimming took 0 bases from V and 5 from J; bases not matched to a gene: 9. The CDR3 covers 16 residues. Per the germline V gene, CDR1 is MNHEY and CDR2 is SVGEGT. The CDR3 loop reads CASSYSFGRVPHEQYF. CDR3 DNA sequence: TGTGCCAGCAGTTACTCCTTCGGGAGGGTACCCCACGAGCAGTACTTC.

The chain combines TRBV5-6 with TRBJ1-4; 7 positions agree with TRBD1. Germline CDR1 is SGHDT and CDR2 is YYEEEE. The CDR3 covers 16 residues. The V and J ends lost 4 bases and 0 bases, in that order; junction bases with no gene match: 6. The CDR3 DNA reads as TGTGCCAGCAGCCCCAGACAGGGCGCAACTAATGAAAAACTGTTTTTT. The encoded protein is CASSPRQGATNEKLFF.